A selection of T cell receptor beta chains follows, all from one sample in a study of OX40 agonist ivuxolimab in advanced cancers. This table comes from immunoSEQ multiplex PCR, and its TCRdb copy is limited to in-frame clones, with some not included. The data contain some 80,000 clones, around nine tenths of them singletons. The sequencing used CD4+ or CD8+ T cells sorted from blood, collected in a trial of the OX40 agonist ivuxolimab. The receptors derive from an adult with an advanced solid tumor such as melanoma, head and neck, liver or kidney cancer. Each CDR3 is given without its conserved first and last residue. A D gene is named only where the DNA matches it firmly. Clone size is shown for a subset of rows, as once, few, many or a class of expanded clone.

ASSEGLGAYNEQF	TRBJ2-1	NA	TRBD2	TRBV10-2
ASSPDSHPEAF	TRBJ1-1	NA	NA	TRBV18
ASSLGFPLDEQY	TRBJ2-7	few	NA	TRBV7-9
ASSLRVPGELF	TRBJ2-2	NA	NA	TRBV9
ASSTQSGGEKLF	TRBJ1-4	NA	NA	TRBV19
ATSRTYTDTQY	TRBJ2-3	many	NA	TRBV15
AWSPGVFGRLRTQY	TRBJ2-5	NA	NA	TRBV30
ASTIGTDSSYEQY	TRBJ2-7	NA	NA	TRBV7-9
ASSYLADPSYNEQF	TRBJ2-1	NA	TRBD2	TRBV6-6
ASSRDRTQNEKLF	TRBJ1-4	NA	NA	TRBV11-1
ASTLPHARQVNSPLH	TRBJ1-6	once	NA	TRBV7-7
ASSLGQQVQETQY	TRBJ2-5	once	NA	TRBV11-3
ASSANRNTEAF	TRBJ1-1	NA	NA	TRBV6-4
ASSLQGGADTQY	TRBJ2-3	NA	NA	TRBV13
ASSPTLSVDTQY	TRBJ2-3	NA	NA	TRBV7-2
ASSSYVATETQY	TRBJ2-5	NA	NA	TRBV11-2
ASTLAGANTGELF	TRBJ2-2	NA	TRBD2	TRBV11-2
ASSPRTGRYNEQF	TRBJ2-1	NA	TRBD1	TRBV11-3
ASSSDSLNTEAF	TRBJ1-1	once	NA	TRBV6-4
ASSLRASGYNEQF	TRBJ2-1	NA	TRBD2	TRBV27
ASSLPGQGNEKLF	TRBJ1-4	NA	TRBD1	TRBV19
ASSDQRSYEQY	TRBJ2-7	NA	NA	TRBV18
ASSEGQGGYEQY	TRBJ2-7	once	TRBD1	TRBV5-1
ASSPRGPGVETQY	TRBJ2-5	NA	NA	TRBV5-6
ASSQIPGTDTQY	TRBJ2-3	NA	NA	TRBV5-1
AWMGESEAF	TRBJ1-1	NA	NA	TRBV30
ASSLRGSYETQY	TRBJ2-5	NA	TRBD2	TRBV27
ASRSGGHSYEQY	TRBJ2-7	NA	TRBD2	TRBV6-5
AISTDSNQPQH	TRBJ1-5	NA	NA	TRBV10-3
ASSVGFSHRDRGSNQPQH	TRBJ1-5	NA	TRBD1	TRBV9
AISDSGVRGSYEQY	TRBJ2-7	NA	NA	TRBV10-3
ASSPRQGDTQY	TRBJ2-3	NA	TRBD1	TRBV27
ASSPRGAQNTEAF	TRBJ1-1	NA	NA	TRBV18
AISDKGTSTDTQY	TRBJ2-3	NA	NA	TRBV10-3
ASSWTSGQETQY	TRBJ2-5	NA	TRBD2	TRBV10-2
AIRGLSTDTQY	TRBJ2-3	NA	NA	TRBV10-3
ASSESRTGGEKLF	TRBJ1-4	NA	TRBD1	TRBV2
ASAPTALFNYGYT	TRBJ1-2	NA	NA	TRBV5-6
ASTDDGYEQY	TRBJ2-7	once	NA	TRBV6-5
ASGDMDYEQY	TRBJ2-7	NA	NA	TRBV19
ASSLRAGKLQPQH	TRBJ1-5	NA	NA	TRBV27
ASSGHSGANVLT	TRBJ2-6	NA	NA	TRBV7-3
AWTRGGSYNEQF	TRBJ2-1	NA	TRBD2	TRBV30
ASSRTGLVGGYT	TRBJ1-2	once	NA	TRBV6-5
AWSVSGRGELF	TRBJ2-2	NA	NA	TRBV30
ASIGSVSRWGAEKLF	TRBJ1-4	NA	NA	TRBV7-9
ASSLAGADGELF	TRBJ2-2	NA	NA	TRBV5-4
ASQEATETDTQY	TRBJ2-3	NA	NA	TRBV30
ASSQGNRNNEQF	TRBJ2-1	NA	NA	TRBV4-2
ASRRRQGGGEQY	TRBJ2-7	NA	NA	TRBV11-1
ASSLDAGGSYNEQF	TRBJ2-1	once	TRBD2	TRBV11-3
ASSPEGGGYGYT	TRBJ1-2	NA	NA	TRBV5-5
ASSLENSYNSPLH	TRBJ1-6	NA	NA	TRBV10-1
ASSWQATEAF	TRBJ1-1	NA	NA	TRBV7-7